This TCR beta chain was found in a study of T cells after yellow fever vaccination. General study points: There was a small share of clonotypes that showed up in both the CD4 and CD8 compartments.

Regarding this clonotype: Its target is not known.

Each CDR3 protein is one row after TCRdb ran MiXCR on the 5' RACE reads. The sample shows 200,000 to 300,000 distinct CDR3 sequences, 13% of them seen only once. The CDR3 loop spans 13 amino acids. Deletions cut 9 bases from V and 5 bases from J, with 16 bases between. From germline, CDR1 is LGHDT and CDR2 YNNKEL (reference sequence). The chain combines TRBV3-1 with TRBJ2-5; D uncertain. This sequence was found in a man aged 25 to 45 who received the YFV17D yellow fever vaccine. Sequencing used CD4+ T cells sorted from PBMCs, obtained 45 days after the yellow fever booster vaccination. In DNA form, the CDR3 reads TGTGCCAGTACCAACCGGCAGGCGGAGACCCAGTACTTC. This codes for CASTNRQAETQYF.